This T cell receptor (beta chain) derives from a study of T cells in Graves' hyperthyroidism and ophthalmopathy. In this sample, this clonotype turned up many times. The V gene's germline CDR1 is SGHRS and CDR2 YFSETQ. The CDR3 loop spans 13 amino acids. Trimming shortened V by 4 bases and J by 2 bases, and 9 bases separated the two germline ends. 8.5 to 10 ml of fresh peripheral blood supplied the PBMCs. Amplified TCR beta CDR3 regions derived from RNA transcripts. Carried out on the TCR CDR3, a first-round RT-PCR used the HTBI primer set. TCRdb passed the multiplex PCR reads through MiXCR, listing each CDR3 protein once. The data show 450,000 to 600,000 distinct CDR3 sequences, with 14% seen just once and more than 11% held by the top ten.

Sequenced input: blood. The chain uses TRBV5-1 and TRBJ2-5; D gene unclear. The receptor was isolated from a woman aged 40 to 55 with Graves' hyperthyroidism. The CDR3 is CASSQYEQETQYF. DNA of the CDR3: TGCGCCAGCAGCCAATACGAGCAAGAGACCCAGTACTTC.